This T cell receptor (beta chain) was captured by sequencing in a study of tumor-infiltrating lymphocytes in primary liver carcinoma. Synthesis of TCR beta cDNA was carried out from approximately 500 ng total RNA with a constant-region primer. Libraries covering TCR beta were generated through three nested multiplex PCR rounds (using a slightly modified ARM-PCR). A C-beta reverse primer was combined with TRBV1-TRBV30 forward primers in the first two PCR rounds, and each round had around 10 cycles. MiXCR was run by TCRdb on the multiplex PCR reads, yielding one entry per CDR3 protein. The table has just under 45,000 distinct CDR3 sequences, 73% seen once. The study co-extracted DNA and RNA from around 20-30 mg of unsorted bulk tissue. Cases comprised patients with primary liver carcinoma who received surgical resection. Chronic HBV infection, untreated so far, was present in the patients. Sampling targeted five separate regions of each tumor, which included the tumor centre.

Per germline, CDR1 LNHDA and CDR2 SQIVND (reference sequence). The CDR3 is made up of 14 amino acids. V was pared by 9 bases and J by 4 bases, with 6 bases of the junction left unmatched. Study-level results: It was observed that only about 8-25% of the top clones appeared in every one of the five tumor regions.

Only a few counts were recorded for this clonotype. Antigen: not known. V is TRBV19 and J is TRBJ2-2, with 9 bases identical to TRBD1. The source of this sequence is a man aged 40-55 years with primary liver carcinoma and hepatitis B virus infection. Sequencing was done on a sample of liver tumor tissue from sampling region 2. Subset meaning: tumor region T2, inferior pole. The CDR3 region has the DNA TGTGCCAGCACCCCGACAGGGGGCACCGGGGAGCTGTTTTTT. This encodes CASTPTGGTGELFF.